This TCR beta chain was obtained from a study of blood T cell repertoires in COVID-19. The wider study: Acute-phase and convalescent COVID-19 samples originated in the United States, Italy and Spain. From T cells, B-cell-depleted T cells, or PBMCs came the material, which was cDNA or gDNA.

Germline CDR1 and CDR2: LGHDT and YNNKEL (reference sequence). The CDR3 is 14 residues long. The ends lost 6 bases at V and 7 bases at J; junction bases unmatched: 11. The authors' processing: By means of reference gene primer amplification, nucleated cell counts were estimated. The data were produced by immunoSEQ multiplex PCR, yet TCRdb's version contains in-frame clones alone and is incomplete. The D gene and trimming were derived from the DNA, and the V and J assignments and clone size from that table. The table lists roughly 110,000 clones, 71% of them singletons. This TCR was sampled from a human donor with acute or convalescent COVID-19. The donor label of this sample is uncertain. Sequenced material: peripheral blood. This chain joins TRBV3-1 (or the pseudogene TRBV3-2) and TRBJ1-2, with 7 nucleotides matching TRBD1. CDR3 protein: CASRTGTGVGGYTF. The CDR3 nucleotides read TGTGCCAGCAGGACGGGAACAGGGGTCGGTGGCTACACCTTC.